This passage covers 18 T cell receptor beta chains from one sample sequenced in a study of blood T cells in healthy people across ages. A J-beta primer mix and a sample-barcoded 5' primer were used in a second PCR of roughly 6 to 12 cycles. TCRdb reanalysed the 5' RACE reads using MiXCR and keeps one entry per CDR3 protein. The table includes under 1,000,000 distinct CDR3 sequences, 46% detected once. Sequences were obtained from blood. The receptors stem from an elderly man in good health.

This chain links TRBV5-1 with TRBJ1-4; D uncertain. The CDR3 runs 15 residues. Germline CDR1 is SGHRS and CDR2 is YFSETQ. V was pared by 5 bases and J by 8 bases, with 19 bases between. As DNA, the CDR3 is TGCGCCAGCAGTCATTACGCTGACTCGGAGGAAAAACTGTTTTTT. This sequence encodes CASSHYADSEEKLFF.

This clonotype was picked up a small number of times. This rearrangement joins TRBV27 to TRBJ2-1; D uncertain. The CDR3 is 15 amino acids. V was cut by 8 bases and J by 0 bases, with 14 bases left in between. Looked up from germline, CDR1 is MNHEY and CDR2 is SMNVEV (reference sequence). Here the CDR3 reads CASRVALSSYNEQFF. CDR3 nucleotide sequence: TGTGCCAGCCGCGTAGCCTTGAGCTCCTACAATGAGCAGTTCTTC.

The gene calls are TRBV6-5 and TRBJ2-2, with a weak D call TRBD1 (5 bases). This CDR3 spans 15 amino acids. V gave up 3 bases and J gave up 3 bases, with 11 bases separating them. Germline lookup yields CDR1 MNHEY and CDR2 SVGAGI. CDR3 DNA: TGTGCCAGCAGTTATACGGACACTTACACCGGGGAGCTGTTTTTT. It codes for CASSYTDTYTGELFF.

The sample holds a few counts of this clonotype. The chain uses TRBV12-3 or TRBV12-4 and TRBJ1-6; the D is unclear. Trimming stripped 7 bases from V and 10 bases from J, with 17 bases between. The CDR3 runs 14 residues. CDR3 protein: CASTPLGVRSPLHF. CDR3 in DNA: TGTGCCAGCACCCCACTCGGGGTTCGCTCACCCCTCCACTTT.

The genes are TRBV30 and TRBJ2-7; the D is unclear. Trimming stripped 1 base from V and 5 bases from J, with 15 bases between. From germline, CDR1 is GTSNPN and CDR2 SVGIG (reference sequence). There are 14 residues in the CDR3. CDR3 region: CAWSGSAEWDEQYF. The CDR3 coding sequence is TGTGCCTGGAGTGGAAGCGCTGAGTGGGACGAGCAGTACTTC.

The CDR3 here is CASSLTEAQQPQHF. The CDR3 nucleotides are TGTGCCAGCAGCTTGACCGAAGCCCAACAGCCCCAGCATTTT. This chain uses TRBV6-1 with TRBJ1-5, with D hard to call. The CDR3 is 14 amino acids. Germline CDR1 MNHNS, CDR2 SASEGT. V lost 6 bases and J lost 7, with 16 bases in between.

The chain couples TRBV20-1 to TRBJ2-1, with 8 bases lining up with TRBD2. Unmatched junction bases numbered 6, after V lost 3 bases and J lost 5 bases. This CDR3 spans 14 amino acids. Looked up from germline, CDR1 is DFQATT and CDR2 is SNEGSKA (reference sequence). The CDR3 DNA reads TGCAGTGCTAGTGAACTAGCGGTTAACAATGAGCAGTTCTTC. Translated, it gives CSASELAVNNEQFF.

The CDR3 loop is CASRSRSGADTDTQYF. The CDR3 coding sequence is TGTGCCAGTCGCTCCCGTAGCGGGGCTGACACAGATACGCAGTATTTT. V gene TRBV7-2 combines with J gene TRBJ2-3; 8 nucleotides agree with TRBD2. The CDR3 loop spans 16 amino acids. The V and J ends lost 9 bases and 2 bases, in that order; junction bases with no gene match: 13. Looked up from germline, CDR1 is SGHTA and CDR2 is FQGNSA.

This clonotype appeared a few times. This chain links TRBV10-3 with TRBJ2-7; TRBD2 agrees at 7 bases. V gave up 6 bases and J gave up 7 bases; unmatched junction bases: 12. The CDR3 covers 14 residues. Per the germline V gene, CDR1 is ENHRY and CDR2 is SYGVKD. In DNA form, the CDR3 reads TGTGCCATCAGCCAGAGCGGGGATCTCATGGAGCAGTACTTC. Translation gives CAISQSGDLMEQYF.

This clonotype was detected a few times. V gene TRBV2 combines with J gene TRBJ2-5; either TRBD1 or TRBD2 may fit D (5 bases each). Germline assignment: CDR1 SNHLY and CDR2 FYNNEI. The CDR3 spans 15 residues. Between the trimmed V and J ends, which lost 4 bases and 9 bases, there was a span of 21 bases. CDR3 amino acids: CASSAHGDGLVSQYF. CDR3 nucleotide sequence: TGTGCCAGCAGTGCTCATGGGGACGGCCTTGTATCCCAGTACTTC.

This clonotype is a singleton in its sample. For the CDR3, the DNA is TGTGCCAGCAGCTTAGGGGAAGAGACCTACGAGCAGTACTTC. Translated, it gives CASSLGEETYEQYF. The V gene is TRBV7-2, the J gene TRBJ2-7; no definite D call. This CDR3 region has 14 residues. V shed 1 base and J shed 2 bases, with 9 bases lying between them. Germline loops: CDR1 SGHTA, CDR2 FQGNSA. Together with reference TRBV7-2 and TRBJ2-7, the CDR3 gives the full variable domain: GAGVSQSPSNKVTEKGKDVELRCDPISGHTALYWYRQSLGQGLEFLIYFQGNSAPDKSGLPSDRFSAERTGGSVSTLTIQRTQQEDSAVYLCASSLGEETYEQYFGPGTRLTVT.

This clonotype was seen a single time. CDR3 region: CASSLTHSGRGDEQYF. Here the CDR3 DNA reads TGTGCCAGCAGTTTAACCCATAGCGGGAGAGGGGATGAGCAGTACTTC. The chain links TRBV27 to TRBJ2-7, with 9 positions matching TRBD2. J gave up 7 bases and V 2 bases, and 12 bases lay outside the gene matches. The CDR3 length is 16 residues. Germline V gene data show CDR1 as MNHEY and CDR2 as SMNVEV (reference sequence).

This clonotype showed up just a few times. V is TRBV6-4 and J is TRBJ2-4, with D perhaps TRBD1 or TRBD2 (6 bases each). V lost 6 bases to trimming and J lost 6 bases, with 15 bases between them. Germline CDR1 MRHNA, CDR2 SNTAGT. The CDR3 is made up of 14 amino acids. The CDR3 reads CASSRGGQGNIQYF. CDR3 in DNA: TGTGCCAGCAGCCGAGGGGGGCAGGGAAACATTCAGTACTTC.

The table lists this clonotype with many counts. J is TRBJ2-1 and V is TRBV20-1; D gene unclear. V was clipped by 0 bases and J by 7 bases, with 10 bases between them. Germline values: CDR1 DFQATT, CDR2 SNEGSKA (reference sequence). The CDR3 sequence is 13 residues long. CDR3 protein: CSARDPVVNEQFF. CDR3 DNA sequence: TGCAGTGCTAGAGATCCGGTAGTAAATGAGCAGTTCTTC.

This clonotype has just a few counts. V gene TRBV2 combines with J gene TRBJ1-6, with D unclear. The CDR3 is made up of 12 amino acids. CDR1 SNHLY and CDR2 FYNNEI come from the germline V gene. Trimming stripped 7 bases from V and 3 bases from J, with 4 bases between. CDR3: CASIDYNSPLHF. In DNA, the CDR3 is TGTGCCAGCATCGACTATAATTCACCCCTCCACTTT.

This clonotype was seen a few times. The V gene is TRBV5-1, the J gene TRBJ2-5, with a weak D call TRBD2 (6 bases). Per the germline V gene, CDR1 is SGHRS and CDR2 is YFSETQ. The V gene lost 5 bases and the J gene lost 2 bases, with 16 bases spanning the gap. CDR3 length equals 15 residues. CDR3 DNA: TGCGCCAGCAGACCCTCGGGACTGACACAAGAGACCCAGTACTTC. It specifies CASRPSGLTQETQYF. Full variable domain (rest looked up from reference TRBV5-1 and TRBJ2-5): KAGVTQTPRYLIKTRGQQVTLSCSPISGHRSVSWYQQTPGQGLQFLFEYFSETQRNKGNFPGRFSGRQFSNSRSEMNVSTLELGDSALYLCASRPSGLTQETQYFGPGTRLLVL.

This clonotype has a handful of counts. This chain's CDR3 is CASSVGLMGVTDTQYF. For the CDR3, the DNA is TGTGCCAGCAGCGTCGGCCTTATGGGGGTGACAGATACGCAGTATTTT. This chain uses TRBV9 with TRBJ2-3; D may be TRBD1 or TRBD2 (5 bases each). V lost 2 bases to trimming and J lost 3 bases, with 16 bases between them. Germline values: CDR1 SGDLS, CDR2 YYNGEE. The CDR3 totals 16 residues.

Here the CDR3 DNA reads TGTGCCAGCAGCCAAGATAGGAGTAGCGGGACAGATACGCAGTATTTT. As protein: CASSQDRSSGTDTQYF. The chain is built from TRBV4-2 and TRBJ2-3; the match to TRBD2 covers 7 bases. Germline-derived CDR1 and CDR2 are LGHNA and YNFKEQ. The CDR3 is made up of 16 amino acids. Trimming removed 0 bases from V and 3 bases from J; junction bases left unmatched: 6.